This T cell receptor (beta chain) was retrieved from a study of cytomegalovirus exposure and HLA in healthy donors. PCR was performed using 60 Vbeta and 13 Jbeta primers. Study processing details: Later, 65 million to 85 million unique TCR beta chains were counted in an analysis, and about 12 million of them were shared. Sequenced by immunoSEQ multiplex PCR; TCRdb stores in-frame clones only, minus some. Clone size and V and J calls were adopted from that table, with D and trimming inferred from the DNA. This sample yields 120,000 to 150,000 clones, of which 80% are seen a single time; 4.5% to 6.5% belongs to the top ten. J was trimmed by 4 bases and V by 3 bases; bases with no gene match: 7. This CDR3 comprises 16 residues. Germline CDR1 reads SGDLS; CDR2 reads YYNGEE.

This receptor was identified in a male donor in good health and CMV-seronegative. The chain carries TRBV9 and TRBJ2-3; 11 nucleotides line up with TRBD1. Sequencing was performed on PBMCs. CDR3 sequence (DNA): TGTGCCAGCAGCGCCAGGACAGGGGGCATGGCAGATACGCAGTATTTT. Its translation: CASSARTGGMADTQYF.